Included here is one T cell receptor beta chain sequence, with context. The antigen is unknown. This sample includes further DNA sequences coding for the same CDR3. Here immunoSEQ multiplex PCR was the method, and the copy in TCRdb shows in-frame clones only, minus some. Of about 110,000 clones in the sample, around 93% were seen once. This sample stems from a study of graft-versus-host responses after intestinal transplantation. About the research overall: Each recipient received a multivisceral, liver-intestinal, or isolated intestinal graft. Following induction with anti-thymocyte globulin, all recipients were given tacrolimus and steroids for about three years.

Notes on the study in general: Detection of GvH clones occurred in recipient marrow, and some had their first appearance in ileum or blood. High graft-versus-host to host-versus-graft clonal ratios were found in allografts of patients who had graft-donor T cell macrochimerism.

This sequence was found in a human donor who received an intestinal transplant. The material sequenced was unstimulated CD8+ T cells sorted from spleen or lymph node cells, taken before intestinal transplant.

The DNA of the CDR3 is TGTGCCAGCAGCCCAGGACAGAACTATGGCTACACCTTC. Its translation: CASSPGQNYGYTF. The rearrangement joins TRBV11-2 to TRBJ1-2, with a tentative D call TRBD1 (6 bases). Looked up from germline, CDR1 is SGHAT and CDR2 is FQNNGV. The ends were cut back, 5 bases at V and 2 bases at J, with 9 bases in the middle. This CDR3 spans 13 amino acids.